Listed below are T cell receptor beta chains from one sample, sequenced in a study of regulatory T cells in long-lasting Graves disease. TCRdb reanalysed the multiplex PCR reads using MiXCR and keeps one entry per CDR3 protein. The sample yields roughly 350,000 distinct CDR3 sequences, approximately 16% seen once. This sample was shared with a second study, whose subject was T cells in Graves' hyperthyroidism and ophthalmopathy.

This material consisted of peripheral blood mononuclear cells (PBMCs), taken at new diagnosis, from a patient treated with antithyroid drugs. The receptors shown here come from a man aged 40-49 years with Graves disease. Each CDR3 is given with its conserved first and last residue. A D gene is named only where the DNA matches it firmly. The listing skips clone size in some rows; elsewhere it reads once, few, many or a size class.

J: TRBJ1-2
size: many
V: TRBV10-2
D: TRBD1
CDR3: CASSLAGGDKGYTF
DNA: TGCGCCAGCAGTTTGGCAGGGGGCGATAAGGGCTACACCTTC

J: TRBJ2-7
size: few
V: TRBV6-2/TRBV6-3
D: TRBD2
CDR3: CASRDHSSGGQYF
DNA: TGTGCCAGCAGAGACCACTCGTCGGGGGGGCAGTACTTC

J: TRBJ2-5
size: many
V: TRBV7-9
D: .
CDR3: CASSLGTPGETQYF
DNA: TGTGCCAGCAGCTTAGGGACACCCGGAGAGACCCAGTACTTC

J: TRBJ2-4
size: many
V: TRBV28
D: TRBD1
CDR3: CASSLRQGAKNIQYF
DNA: TGTGCCAGCAGTTTAAGACAGGGGGCTAAAAACATTCAGTACTTC

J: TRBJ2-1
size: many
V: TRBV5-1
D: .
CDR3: CASDEGTASYNEQFF
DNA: TGCGCCAGCGATGAAGGGACCGCCTCCTACAATGAGCAGTTCTTC

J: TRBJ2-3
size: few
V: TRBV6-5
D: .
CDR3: CASSYSGHNTDTRYF
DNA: TGTGCCAGCAGTTATTCAGGGCACAATACAGATACGCGGTATTTT

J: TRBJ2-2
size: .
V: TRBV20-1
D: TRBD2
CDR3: CSARGGWAGELFF
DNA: TGCAGTGCCCGGGGGGGCTGGGCCGGGGAGCTGTTTTTT

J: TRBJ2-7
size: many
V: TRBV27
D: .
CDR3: CASSLRMRGAAYEQYF
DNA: TGTGCCAGCAGCCTCAGGATGCGAGGGGCCGCCTACGAGCAGTACTTC

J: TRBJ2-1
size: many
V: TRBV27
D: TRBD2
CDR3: CASETRRGVYNEQFF
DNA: TGTGCCAGCGAGACGAGGCGGGGGGTGTACAATGAGCAGTTCTTC

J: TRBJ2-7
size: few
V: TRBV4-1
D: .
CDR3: CASSQGPWTADDEQYF
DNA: TGCGCCAGCAGCCAAGGACCCTGGACGGCTGACGACGAGCAGTACTTC

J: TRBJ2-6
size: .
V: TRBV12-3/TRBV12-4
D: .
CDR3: CASRMNSGANVLTF
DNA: TGTGCCAGCAGAATGAACTCTGGGGCCAACGTCCTGACTTTC

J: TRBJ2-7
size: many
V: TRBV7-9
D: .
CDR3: CASSQAYRADEQYF
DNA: TGTGCCAGCAGTCAAGCCTACAGGGCCGACGAGCAGTACTTC

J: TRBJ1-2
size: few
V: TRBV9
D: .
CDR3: CASSPPPRYGYTF
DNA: TGTGCCAGCAGCCCCCCCCCTCGGTATGGCTACACCTTC

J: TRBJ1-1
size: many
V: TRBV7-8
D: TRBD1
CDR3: CASSLVGTGVGGTEAFF
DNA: TGTGCCAGCAGCTTAGTGGGGACAGGGGTCGGTGGCACTGAAGCTTTCTTT

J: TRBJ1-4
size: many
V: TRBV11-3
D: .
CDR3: CASSLDGQQNEKLFF
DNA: TGTGCCAGCAGCTTAGACGGGCAGCAAAATGAAAAACTGTTTTTT

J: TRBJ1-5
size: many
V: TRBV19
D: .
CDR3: CASSWTVGPVPQHF
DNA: TGTGCCAGTAGTTGGACGGTGGGCCCAGTACCCCAGCATTTT

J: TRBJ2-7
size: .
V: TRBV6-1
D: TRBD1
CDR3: CASQNPQGGDEQYF
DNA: TGTGCCAGCCAAAACCCACAGGGGGGAGACGAGCAGTACTTC

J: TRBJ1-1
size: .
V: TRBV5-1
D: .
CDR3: CASSVTGATEAFF
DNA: TGCGCCAGCAGCGTCACGGGGGCCACTGAAGCTTTCTTT

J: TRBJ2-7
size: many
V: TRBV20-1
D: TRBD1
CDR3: CSALSGQGIYEQYF
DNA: TGCAGTGCTCTATCCGGACAGGGGATCTACGAGCAGTACTTC

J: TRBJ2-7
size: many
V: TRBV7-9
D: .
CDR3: CASRDGSSYEQYF
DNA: TGTGCCAGCAGGGACGGGAGCTCCTACGAGCAGTACTTC

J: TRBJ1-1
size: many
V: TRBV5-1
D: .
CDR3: CASSLAQVEDRAFF
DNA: TGCGCCAGCAGCTTGGCCCAGGTAGAGGATCGGGCTTTCTTT

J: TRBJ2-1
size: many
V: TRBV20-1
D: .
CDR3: CSAQSRGGRSYNEQFF
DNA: TGCAGTGCCCAGAGCAGGGGGGGGCGCTCCTACAATGAGCAGTTCTTC

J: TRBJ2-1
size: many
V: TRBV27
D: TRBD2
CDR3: CASRGLLSYNEQFF
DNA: TGTGCCAGCAGGGGACTACTATCCTACAATGAGCAGTTCTTC